This T cell receptor (beta chain) is from a study of T-cell memory formation after mild COVID-19. Turning to the study itself: Clusters of TCRs were largely donor specific. General study results and limits: Among clones contracting day 15 to 85, CD4/CD8 was balanced, whereas later expanders leaned CD4+.

About this clonotype itself: Its antigen is as yet unknown.

From germline, CDR1 is MDHEN and CDR2 SYDVKM. The CDR3 totals 13 residues. The V end lost 6 bases, the J end lost 8 bases, and 16 bases lay between the germline ends. MiXCR, applied by TCRdb to the 5' RACE reads, yields one record per CDR3 protein. The table shows about 360,000 distinct CDR3 sequences, with approximately 15% occurring only once. The receptor's source is a man between 18 and 35 years old who had mild COVID-19 (a few samples of this study predate the infection). Cell type and time point are not known. The rearrangement links TRBV28 to TRBJ1-2; weak D call: TRBD1 (6 bases). Sequenced material: PBMCs or a T cell subset sorted from them (not recorded which). CDR3 sequence: CASRVGGRSGYTF. Here the CDR3 DNA reads TGTGCCAGCAGGGTAGGGGGGCGAAGCGGCTACACCTTC.